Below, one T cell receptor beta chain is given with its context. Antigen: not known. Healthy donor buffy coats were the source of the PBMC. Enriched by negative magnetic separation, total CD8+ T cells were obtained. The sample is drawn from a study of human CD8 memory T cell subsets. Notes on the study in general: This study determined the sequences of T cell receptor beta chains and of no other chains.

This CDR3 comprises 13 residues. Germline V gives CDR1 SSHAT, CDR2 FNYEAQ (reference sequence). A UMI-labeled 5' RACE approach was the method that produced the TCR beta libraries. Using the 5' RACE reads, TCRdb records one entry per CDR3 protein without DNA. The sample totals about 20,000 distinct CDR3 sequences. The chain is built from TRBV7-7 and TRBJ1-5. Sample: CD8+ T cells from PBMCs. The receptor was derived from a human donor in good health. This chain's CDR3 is CASSQGFEQPQHF.